This TCR beta chain was documented in a study of neurological immune-mediated disorders. Germline assignment: CDR1 SQVTM and CDR2 ANQGSEA. The CDR3 extends over 11 amino acids. This clonotype was observed many times. Antigen: not known. Findings of the study overall: The repertoires of 18 of 34 multiple sclerosis patients were placed by phylogenetic grouping in a single related-CDR3 cluster, which may be a signature.

The authors obtained over 160 million TCR-beta sequences from 15-18 subjects per sequencing run. TCRdb re-called the 5' RACE reads through MiXCR, storing one row per CDR3 protein. The sample contains 35,000 to 45,000 distinct CDR3 sequences, under 4% of which appear only once. Specified time point: longitudinal time-point 1 (baseline). Unsorted libraries used 2 million PBMCs kept at -80 degrees C. Material: PBMCs. The chain joins TRBV29-1 to TRBJ2-3; 9 positions agree with TRBD1. This sequence was found in a woman aged 55-69 years with multiple sclerosis. This CDR3 is CVQGAGDTQYF. CDR3 bases: TGCGTACAGGGGGCAGGGGATACGCAGTATTTT.